This TCR beta chain was found in a study of vaccination effects on CD4 cells after COVID-19. About the study: Either the BNT162b2 or mRNA-1273 vaccine was given to participants in two doses. The study's findings and limits: Both infection-induced and vaccine-induced clones contracted markedly at late post-vaccination timepoints.

Germline CDR1 reads SGHTS; CDR2 reads YDEGEE. The V end was cut by 4 bases, the J end by 3 bases, with 10 bases between. The CDR3 sequence is 14 residues long. TCRdb keeps only in-frame clones here, not all; method: immunoSEQ multiplex PCR. This table holds about 79,000 clones, roughly 80% found once. Antigen-specific CD4+ T cells were expanded with viral peptide pools in the ViraFEST assay before sequencing. Following culture for about ten days, CD4+ T cells were isolated. In the case of this clone: Its antigen is unknown.

J is TRBJ1-4 and V is TRBV5-8; D ambiguous. This sequence was found in a human donor who received a COVID-19 vaccine. The sequencing here drew on CD4+ T cells from PBMCs cultured with HCoV-229E spike peptides, taken before COVID-19 vaccination. The CDR3 protein is CASSHLASNEKLFF. CDR3 sequence (DNA): TGTGCCAGCAGCCACCTTGCTTCTAATGAAAAACTGTTTTTT.